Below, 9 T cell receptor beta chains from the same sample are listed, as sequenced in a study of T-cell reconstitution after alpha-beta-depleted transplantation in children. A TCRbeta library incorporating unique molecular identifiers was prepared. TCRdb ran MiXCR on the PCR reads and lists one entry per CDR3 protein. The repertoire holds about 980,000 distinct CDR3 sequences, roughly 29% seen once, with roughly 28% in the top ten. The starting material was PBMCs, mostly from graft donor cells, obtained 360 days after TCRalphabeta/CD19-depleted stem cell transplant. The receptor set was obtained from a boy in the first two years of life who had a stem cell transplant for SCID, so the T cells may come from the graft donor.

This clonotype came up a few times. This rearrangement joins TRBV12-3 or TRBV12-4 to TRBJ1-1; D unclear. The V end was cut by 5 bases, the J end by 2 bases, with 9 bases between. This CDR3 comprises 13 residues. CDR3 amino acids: CASSIRINTEAFF. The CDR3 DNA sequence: TGTGCCAGCAGTATCCGCATAAACACTGAAGCTTTCTTT.

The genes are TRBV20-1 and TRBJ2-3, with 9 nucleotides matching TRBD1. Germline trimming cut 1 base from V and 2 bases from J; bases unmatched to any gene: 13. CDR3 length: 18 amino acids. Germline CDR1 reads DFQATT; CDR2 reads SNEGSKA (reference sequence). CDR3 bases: TGCAGTGCTAGAGTCCCTCCGGGACAGGGAATTCCCACAGATACGCAGTATTTT. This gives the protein CSARVPPGQGIPTDTQYF.

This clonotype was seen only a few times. CDR3 amino acids: CASSPRYRADREEKLFF. The CDR3 DNA sequence: TGTGCCAGCAGTCCACGTTACCGGGCTGATAGGGAGGAAAAACTGTTTTTT. V usage is TRBV12-3 or TRBV12-4 and J usage is TRBJ1-4; D is ambiguous. The V end lost 5 bases, the J end lost 8 bases, and 24 bases lay between the germline ends. The CDR3 is made up of 17 amino acids.

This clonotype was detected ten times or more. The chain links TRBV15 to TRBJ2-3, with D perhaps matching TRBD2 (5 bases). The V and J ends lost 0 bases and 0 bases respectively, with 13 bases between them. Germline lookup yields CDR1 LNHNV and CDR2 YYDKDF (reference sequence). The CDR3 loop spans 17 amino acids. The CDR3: CATSRDSAGLSTDTQYF. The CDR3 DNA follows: TGTGCCACCAGCAGAGATAGTGCGGGCTTGAGCACAGATACGCAGTATTTT.

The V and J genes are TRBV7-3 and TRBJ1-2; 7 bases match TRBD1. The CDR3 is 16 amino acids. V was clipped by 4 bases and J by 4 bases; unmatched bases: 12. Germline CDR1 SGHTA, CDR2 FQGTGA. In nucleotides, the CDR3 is TGTGCCAGCAGCTCCTCATCCGGGACAGAGGCCTATGGCTACACCTTC. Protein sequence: CASSSSSGTEAYGYTF.

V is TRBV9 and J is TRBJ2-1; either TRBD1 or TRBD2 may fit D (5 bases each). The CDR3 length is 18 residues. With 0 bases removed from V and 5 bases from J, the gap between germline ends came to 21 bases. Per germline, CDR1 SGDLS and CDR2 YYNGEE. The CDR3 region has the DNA TGTGCCAGCAGCGTAGAATGGGTCGGGCAGGGAGCCCACAATGAGCAGTTCTTC. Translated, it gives CASSVEWVGQGAHNEQFF.

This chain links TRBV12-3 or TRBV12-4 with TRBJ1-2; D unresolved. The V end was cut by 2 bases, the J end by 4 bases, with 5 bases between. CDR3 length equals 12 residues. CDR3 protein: CASSLNGYGYTF. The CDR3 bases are TGTGCCAGCAGTTTAAATGGCTATGGCTACACCTTC.

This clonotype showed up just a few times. CDR3 nucleotides: TGTGCCAGCCGCTTACTAGGGATAACAGATACGCAGTATTTT. Translated: CASRLLGITDTQYF. The chain recombines TRBV6-5 with TRBJ2-3; perhaps TRBD2 as D (5 bases). V shed 8 bases and J shed 3 bases, with 15 bases lying between them. The CDR3 loop spans 14 amino acids. Germline V gene lookup returns CDR1 MNHEY and CDR2 SVGAGI.

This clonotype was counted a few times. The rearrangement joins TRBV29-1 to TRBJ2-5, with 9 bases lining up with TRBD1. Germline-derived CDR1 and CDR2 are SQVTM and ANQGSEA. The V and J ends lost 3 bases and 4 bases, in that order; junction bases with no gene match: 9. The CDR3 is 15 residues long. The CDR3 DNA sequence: TGCAGCGTTGAGGGAAAGGACAGGGGTGCAGAGACCCAGTACTTC. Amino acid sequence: CSVEGKDRGAETQYF.